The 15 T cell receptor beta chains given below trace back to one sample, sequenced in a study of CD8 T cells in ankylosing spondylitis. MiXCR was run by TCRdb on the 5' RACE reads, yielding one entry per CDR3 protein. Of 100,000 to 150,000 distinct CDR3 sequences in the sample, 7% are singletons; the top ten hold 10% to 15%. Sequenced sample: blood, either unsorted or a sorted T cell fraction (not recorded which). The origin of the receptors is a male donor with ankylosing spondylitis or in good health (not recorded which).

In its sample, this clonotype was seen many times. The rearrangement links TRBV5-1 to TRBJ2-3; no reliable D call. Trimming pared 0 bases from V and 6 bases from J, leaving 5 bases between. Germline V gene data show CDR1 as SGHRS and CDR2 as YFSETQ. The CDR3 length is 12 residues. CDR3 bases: TGCGCCAGCAGCTTGGCGGGCGATACGCAGTATTTT. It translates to CASSLAGDTQYF.

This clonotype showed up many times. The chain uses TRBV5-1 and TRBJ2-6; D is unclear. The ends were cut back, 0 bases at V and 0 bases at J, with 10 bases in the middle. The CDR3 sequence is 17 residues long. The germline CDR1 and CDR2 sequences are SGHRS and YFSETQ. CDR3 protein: CASSLGLYSSGANVLTF. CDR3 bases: TGCGCCAGCAGCTTGGGCCTTTACAGCTCTGGGGCCAACGTCCTGACTTTC.

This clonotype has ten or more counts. The CDR3 region has the DNA TGTGCCAGCAGCTCACAGGGCTACACCTTC. Residues: CASSSQGYTF. V gene TRBV7-9 combines with J gene TRBJ1-2; D gene uncertain. Germline V gene lookup returns CDR1 SEHNR and CDR2 FQNEAQ (reference sequence). The germline V and J ends were trimmed by 4 bases and 8 bases, with 5 bases remaining between them. The CDR3 loop spans 10 amino acids.

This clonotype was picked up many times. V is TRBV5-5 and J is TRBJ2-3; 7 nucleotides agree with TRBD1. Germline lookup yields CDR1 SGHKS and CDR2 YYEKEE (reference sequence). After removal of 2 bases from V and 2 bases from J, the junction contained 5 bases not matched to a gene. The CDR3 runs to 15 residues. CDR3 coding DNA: TGTGCCAGCAGCTTTGAGGGGGCTCCCACAGATACGCAGTATTTT. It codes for CASSFEGAPTDTQYF.

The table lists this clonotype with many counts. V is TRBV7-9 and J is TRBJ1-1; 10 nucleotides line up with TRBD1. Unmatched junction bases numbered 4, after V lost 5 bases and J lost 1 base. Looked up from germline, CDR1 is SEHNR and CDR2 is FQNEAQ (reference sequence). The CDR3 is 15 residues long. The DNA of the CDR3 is TGTGCCAGCAGCCCGGACAGGGGGGGGAACACTGAAGCTTTCTTT. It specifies CASSPDRGGNTEAFF.

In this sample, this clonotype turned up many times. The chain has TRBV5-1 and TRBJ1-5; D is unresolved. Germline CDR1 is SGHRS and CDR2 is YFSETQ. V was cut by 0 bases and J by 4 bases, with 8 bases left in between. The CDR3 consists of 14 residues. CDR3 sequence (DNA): TGCGCCAGCAGCTTGGGGGCAGGTAATCAGCCCCAGCATTTT. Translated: CASSLGAGNQPQHF.

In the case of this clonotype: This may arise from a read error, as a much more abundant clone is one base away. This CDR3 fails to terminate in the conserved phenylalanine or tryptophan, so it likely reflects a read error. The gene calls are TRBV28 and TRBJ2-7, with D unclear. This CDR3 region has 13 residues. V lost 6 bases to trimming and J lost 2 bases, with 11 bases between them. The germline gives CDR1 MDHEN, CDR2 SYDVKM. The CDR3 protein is CASRQYGTYEQYY. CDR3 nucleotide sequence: TGTGCCAGCAGGCAATACGGAACCTACGAGCAGTACTAC.

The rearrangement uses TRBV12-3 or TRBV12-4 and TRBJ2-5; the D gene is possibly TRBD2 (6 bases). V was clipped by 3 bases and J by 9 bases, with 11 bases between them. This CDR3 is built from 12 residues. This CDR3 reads CASSLDGGSQYF. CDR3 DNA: TGTGCCAGCAGTTTGGACGGGGGTTCCCAGTACTTC.

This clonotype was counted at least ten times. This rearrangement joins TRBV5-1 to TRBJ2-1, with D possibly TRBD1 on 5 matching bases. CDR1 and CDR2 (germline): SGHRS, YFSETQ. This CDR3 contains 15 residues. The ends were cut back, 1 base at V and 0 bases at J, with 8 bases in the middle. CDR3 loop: CASSLTGNSYNEQFF. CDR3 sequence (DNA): TGCGCCAGCAGCTTGACAGGTAACTCCTACAATGAGCAGTTCTTC.

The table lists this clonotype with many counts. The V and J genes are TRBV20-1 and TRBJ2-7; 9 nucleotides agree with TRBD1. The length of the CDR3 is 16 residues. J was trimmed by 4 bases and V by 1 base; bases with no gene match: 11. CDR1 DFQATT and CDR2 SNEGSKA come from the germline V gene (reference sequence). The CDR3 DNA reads TGCAGTGCTAGAGTAAGGGGACAGGGAATCGGGTACGAGCAGTACTTC. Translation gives CSARVRGQGIGYEQYF.

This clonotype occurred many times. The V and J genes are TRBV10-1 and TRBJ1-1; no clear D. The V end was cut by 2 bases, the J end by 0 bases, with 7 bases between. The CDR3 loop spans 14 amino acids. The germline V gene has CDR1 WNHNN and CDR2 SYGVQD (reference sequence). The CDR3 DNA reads TGCGCCAGCAGTGAGGCGGGTGTGAACACTGAAGCTTTCTTT. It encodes CASSEAGVNTEAFF.

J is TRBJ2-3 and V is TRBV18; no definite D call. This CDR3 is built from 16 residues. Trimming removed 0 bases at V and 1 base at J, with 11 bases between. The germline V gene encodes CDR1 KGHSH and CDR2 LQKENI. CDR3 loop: CASSPPIGQGTDTQYF. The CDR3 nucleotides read TGTGCCAGCTCACCACCGATCGGTCAAGGCACAGATACGCAGTATTTT.

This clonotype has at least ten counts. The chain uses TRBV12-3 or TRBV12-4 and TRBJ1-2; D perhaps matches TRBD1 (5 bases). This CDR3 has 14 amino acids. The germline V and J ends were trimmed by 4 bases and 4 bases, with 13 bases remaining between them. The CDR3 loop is CASSSGTPSYGYTF. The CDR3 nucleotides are TGTGCCAGCAGTTCGGGGACTCCTTCCTATGGCTACACCTTC.

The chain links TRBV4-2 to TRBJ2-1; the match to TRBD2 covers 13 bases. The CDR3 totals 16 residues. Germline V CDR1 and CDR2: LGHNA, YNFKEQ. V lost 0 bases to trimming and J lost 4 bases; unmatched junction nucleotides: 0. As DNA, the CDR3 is TGTGCCAGCAGCCAAGAGGGACTAGCGGGGTACAATGAGCAGTTCTTC. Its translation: CASSQEGLAGYNEQFF.

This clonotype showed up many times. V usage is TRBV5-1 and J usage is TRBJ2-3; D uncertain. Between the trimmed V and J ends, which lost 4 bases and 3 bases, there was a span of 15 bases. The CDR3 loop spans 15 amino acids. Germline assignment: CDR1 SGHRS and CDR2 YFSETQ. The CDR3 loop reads CASSPDLVLTDTQYF. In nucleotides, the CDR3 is TGCGCCAGCAGCCCGGACCTCGTTTTGACAGATACGCAGTATTTT.